The rows below give T cell receptor beta chains drawn from one sample of a study of cytomegalovirus exposure and HLA in healthy donors. The data were produced by immunoSEQ multiplex PCR, yet TCRdb's version contains in-frame clones alone and is incomplete. Of about 160,000 clones detected, roughly 80% appear once; the ten largest clones hold roughly 5%. Sequencing input: PBMCs. The receptors were gathered from a man between 25 and 39 years old in good health and CMV-seronegative. The CDR3 runs from the conserved cysteine through the conserved F or W. Fields, in order: D gene, J gene, V gene, clone size, CDR3 protein, CDR3 DNA. The D gene is left open where the match is weak. Clone size is given for some rows only: seen once, a few or many times, or a class if the clone is expanded.

TRBD1 TRBJ1-2 TRBV28 NA CASTRTGDGYTF TGTGCCAGCACCAGGACAGGGGATGGCTACACCTTC
NA TRBJ1-5 TRBV6-5 NA CASSSVGGHQPQHF TGTGCCAGCTCCTCAGTGGGGGGGCATCAGCCCCAGCATTTT
NA TRBJ2-3 TRBV10-2 few CASRPVFTDTQYF TGCGCCAGCAGACCAGTGTTCACAGATACGCAGTATTTT
TRBD2 TRBJ2-1 TRBV4-3 NA CASSQGSGVNNEQFF TGCGCCAGCAGCCAAGGTAGCGGGGTAAACAATGAGCAGTTCTTC
NA TRBJ2-5 TRBV5-1 NA CASRVSGGQETQYF TGCGCCAGCAGAGTATCCGGCGGGCAAGAGACCCAGTACTTC
TRBD1 TRBJ1-2 TRBV7-9 few CSSSYRGRYTF TGTTCCAGCAGCTACAGGGGACGCTACACCTTC
NA TRBJ1-2 TRBV29-1 once CSVDLLGDGYTF TGCAGCGTTGACCTTCTAGGCGATGGCTACACCTTC
NA TRBJ2-1 TRBV28 NA CASSLRGPEQFF TGTGCCAGCAGTTTAAGAGGGCCTGAGCAGTTCTTC
TRBD1 TRBJ1-1 TRBV5-1 NA CASSLYRGQNEAFF TGCGCCAGCAGCTTATACAGGGGGCAAAATGAAGCTTTCTTT
TRBD2 TRBJ2-1 TRBV27 NA CASSERDVFDEQFF TGTGCCAGCAGCGAGCGGGACGTTTTTGATGAGCAGTTCTTC
NA TRBJ1-2 TRBV9 NA CASSPWTVNYGYTF TGTGCCAGCAGCCCTTGGACAGTTAACTATGGCTACACCTTC
NA TRBJ2-7 TRBV11-2 NA CASSFRTNFYEQYF TGTGCCAGCAGCTTTAGGACTAACTTCTACGAGCAGTACTTC
NA TRBJ2-1 TRBV27 NA CATSGLLLGEQFF TGTGCCACCTCGGGTTTGTTGCTGGGTGAGCAGTTCTTC
NA TRBJ1-1 TRBV5-1 NA CASTKHGQGFNTEAFF TGCGCCAGCACTAAGCACGGTCAGGGGTTTAACACTGAAGCTTTCTTT
TRBD2 TRBJ2-3 TRBV5-1 NA CASKLAGYTDTQYF TGCGCCAGCAAGCTAGCGGGCTACACAGATACGCAGTATTTT
NA TRBJ2-2 TRBV4-3 few CASSQDRGRSTGELFF TGCGCCAGCAGCCAAGACAGGGGCCGTAGCACCGGGGAGCTGTTTTTT
TRBD2 TRBJ2-5 TRBV27 NA CASSPGIAGVETQYF TGTGCCAGCAGTCCAGGGATAGCGGGGGTAGAGACCCAGTACTTC
NA TRBJ1-1 TRBV28 NA CASSLPRTGMNTEAFF TGTGCCAGCAGTTTACCCCGTACAGGGATGAACACTGAAGCTTTCTTT
NA TRBJ1-1 TRBV4-3 NA CASSQGNAGQTEAFF TGCGCCAGCAGCCAAGGTAATGCAGGGCAAACTGAAGCTTTCTTT
NA TRBJ2-2 TRBV7-9 NA CASSSHQGGTGELFF TGTGCCAGCAGCTCCCATCAGGGGGGCACCGGGGAGCTGTTTTTT
TRBD1 TRBJ1-6 TRBV7-2 few CASSLVTGDNSPLHF TGTGCCAGCAGCTTAGTGACAGGGGATAATTCACCCCTCCACTTT
TRBD2 TRBJ2-3 TRBV27 NA CASSPQRTSRSFSTDTQYF TGTGCCAGCAGTCCACAACGGACTAGCAGATCCTTTAGCACAGATACGCAGTATTTT
NA TRBJ1-2 TRBV6-6 NA CASNQGPGRGRDGYTF TGTGCCAGCAACCAGGGTCCAGGGCGGGGTCGTGACGGCTACACCTTC
TRBD1 TRBJ2-1 TRBV6-1 NA CASSPRDRDHEQFF TGTGCCAGCAGTCCCCGCGACAGGGACCATGAGCAGTTCTTC
NA TRBJ1-2 TRBV29-1 many CSVEGRRPTF TGCAGCGTTGAGGGGCGCAGACCCACCTTC
TRBD2 TRBJ2-7 TRBV11-3 NA CASSLTSGSYEQYF TGTGCCAGCAGCCTTACTAGCGGATCCTACGAGCAGTACTTC
NA TRBJ1-2 TRBV29-1 few CSVARTVYGYTF TGCAGCGTTGCTAGGACAGTCTATGGCTACACCTTC
NA TRBJ1-2 TRBV14 once CASSRMDTPYGYTF TGTGCCAGCAGCCGAATGGACACCCCCTATGGCTACACCTTC
NA TRBJ1-2 TRBV27 NA CASSLYGGLGRGYTF TGTGCCAGCAGTTTATATGGCGGACTAGGACGTGGCTACACCTTC
TRBD2 TRBJ2-7 TRBV15 NA CATSRDLGREAVEQYF TGTGCCACCAGCAGAGATCTGGGGCGGGAGGCGGTCGAGCAGTACTTC
TRBD1 TRBJ1-1 TRBV6-1 NA CASRVPGQGNTEAFF TGTGCCAGCCGCGTCCCAGGACAGGGGAACACTGAAGCTTTCTTT
NA TRBJ2-7 TRBV7-2 NA CASSSRSRGSAYEQYF TGTGCCAGCAGCTCCCGAAGCCGGGGGTCAGCCTACGAGCAGTACTTC
TRBD1 TRBJ2-7 TRBV28 NA CASSSPSTGKTYEQYF TGTGCCAGCAGTTCTCCCTCGACAGGGAAAACCTACGAGCAGTACTTC
NA TRBJ2-2 TRBV6-5 NA CASSYGVTGELFF TGTGCCAGCAGTTATGGAGTAACCGGGGAGCTGTTTTTT
NA TRBJ2-7 TRBV15 NA CATRPDRSPYEQYF TGTGCCACCAGACCAGACAGGTCTCCCTACGAGCAGTACTTC
NA TRBJ1-2 TRBV30 NA CAWRAPKGYTF TGTGCCTGGAGGGCTCCGAAAGGCTACACCTTC
TRBD2 TRBJ2-1 TRBV4-2 NA CASSQEGTSGRNEQFF TGTGCCAGCAGCCAAGAGGGGACTAGCGGGAGAAATGAGCAGTTCTTC
NA TRBJ1-2 TRBV27 NA CASSKQGGYGYTF TGTGCCAGCAGTAAACAGGGTGGGTATGGCTACACCTTC
NA TRBJ2-1 TRBV9 NA CASSPTVRPMIYNEQFF TGTGCCAGCAGCCCAACCGTGAGGCCTATGATCTACAATGAGCAGTTCTTC
NA TRBJ2-5 TRBV4-1 NA CASSPQLTRETQYF TGCGCCAGCAGCCCTCAACTAACTCGAGAGACCCAGTACTTC
TRBD1 TRBJ1-1 TRBV25-1 NA CASSEAPRGRNTEAFF TGTGCCAGCAGTGAGGCGCCCAGGGGGAGAAACACTGAAGCTTTCTTT
NA TRBJ2-5 TRBV9 NA CASSPPYQETQYF TGTGCCAGCAGCCCTCCGTACCAAGAGACCCAGTACTTC
NA TRBJ2-3 TRBV6-6 NA CASTRGEGTDTQYF TGTGCCAGCACACGGGGTGAAGGGACAGATACGCAGTATTTT
NA TRBJ1-5 TRBV28 NA CASSFRRGSNQPQHF TGTGCCAGCAGTTTCCGCCGGGGTAGCAATCAGCCCCAGCATTTT
TRBD1 TRBJ2-7 TRBV28 NA CASRRQGAYEQYF TGTGCCAGCAGACGACAGGGGGCCTACGAGCAGTACTTC
NA TRBJ1-4 TRBV28 NA CASIGGSNEKLFF TGTGCCAGCATAGGAGGGTCTAATGAAAAACTGTTTTTT